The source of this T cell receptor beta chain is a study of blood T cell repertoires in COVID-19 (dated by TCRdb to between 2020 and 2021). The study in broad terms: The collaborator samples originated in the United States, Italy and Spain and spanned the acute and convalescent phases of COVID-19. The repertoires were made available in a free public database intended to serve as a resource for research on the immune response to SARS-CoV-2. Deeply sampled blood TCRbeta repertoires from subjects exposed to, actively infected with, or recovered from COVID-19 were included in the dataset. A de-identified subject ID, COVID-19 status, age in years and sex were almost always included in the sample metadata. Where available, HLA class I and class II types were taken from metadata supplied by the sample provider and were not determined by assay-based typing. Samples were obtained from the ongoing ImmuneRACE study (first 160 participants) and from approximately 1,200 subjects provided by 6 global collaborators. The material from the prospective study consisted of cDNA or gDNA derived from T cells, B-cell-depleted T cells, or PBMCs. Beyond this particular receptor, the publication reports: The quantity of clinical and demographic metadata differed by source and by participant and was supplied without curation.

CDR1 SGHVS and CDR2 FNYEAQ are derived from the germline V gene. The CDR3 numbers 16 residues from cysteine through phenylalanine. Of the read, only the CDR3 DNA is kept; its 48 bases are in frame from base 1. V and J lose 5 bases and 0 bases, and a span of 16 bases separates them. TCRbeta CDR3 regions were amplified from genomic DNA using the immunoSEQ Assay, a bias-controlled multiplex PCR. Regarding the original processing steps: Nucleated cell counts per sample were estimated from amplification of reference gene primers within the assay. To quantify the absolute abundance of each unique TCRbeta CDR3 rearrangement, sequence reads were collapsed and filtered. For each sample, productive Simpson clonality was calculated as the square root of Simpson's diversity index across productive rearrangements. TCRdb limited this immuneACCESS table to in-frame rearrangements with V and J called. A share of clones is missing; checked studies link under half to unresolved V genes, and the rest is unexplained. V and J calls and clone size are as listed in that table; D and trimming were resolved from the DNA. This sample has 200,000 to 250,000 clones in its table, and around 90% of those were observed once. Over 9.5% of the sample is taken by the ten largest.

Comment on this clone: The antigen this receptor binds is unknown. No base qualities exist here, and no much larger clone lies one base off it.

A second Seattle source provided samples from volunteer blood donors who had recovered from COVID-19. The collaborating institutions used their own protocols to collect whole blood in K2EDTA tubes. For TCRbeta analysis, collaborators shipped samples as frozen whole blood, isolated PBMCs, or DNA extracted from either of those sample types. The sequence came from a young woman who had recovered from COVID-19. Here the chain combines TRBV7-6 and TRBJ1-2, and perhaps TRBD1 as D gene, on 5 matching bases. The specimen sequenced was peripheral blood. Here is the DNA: TGTGCCAGCAGCCCGGGAGGGCAGGGAGCTAACTATGGCTACACCTTC. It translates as CASSPGGQGANYGYTF.